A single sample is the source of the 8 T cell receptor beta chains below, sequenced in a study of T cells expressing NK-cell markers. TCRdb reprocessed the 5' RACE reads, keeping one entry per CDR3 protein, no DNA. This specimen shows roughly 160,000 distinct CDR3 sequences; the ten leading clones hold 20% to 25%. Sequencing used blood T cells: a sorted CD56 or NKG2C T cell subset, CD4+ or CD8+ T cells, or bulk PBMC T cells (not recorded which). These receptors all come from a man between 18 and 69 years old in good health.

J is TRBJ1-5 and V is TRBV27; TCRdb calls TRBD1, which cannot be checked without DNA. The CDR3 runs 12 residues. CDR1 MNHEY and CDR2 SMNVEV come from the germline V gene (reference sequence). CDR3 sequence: CASSSGDQPQHF.

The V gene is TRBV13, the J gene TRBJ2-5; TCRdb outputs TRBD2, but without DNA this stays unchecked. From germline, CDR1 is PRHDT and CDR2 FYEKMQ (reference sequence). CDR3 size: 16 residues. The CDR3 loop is CASSLRASGDLETQYF. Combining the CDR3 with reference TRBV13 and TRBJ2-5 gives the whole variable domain AAGVIQSPRHLIKEKRETATLKCYPIPRHDTVYWYQQGPGQDPQFLISFYEKMQSDKGSIPDRFSAQQFSDYHSELNMSSLELGDSALYFCASSLRASGDLETQYFGPGTRLLVL.

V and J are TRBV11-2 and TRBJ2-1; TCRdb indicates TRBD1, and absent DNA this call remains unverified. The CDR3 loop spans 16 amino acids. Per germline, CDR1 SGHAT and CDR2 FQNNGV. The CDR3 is CASSLLRAALNNEQFF.

The CDR3 here is CASSQTRGAERETQYF. The chain recombines TRBV7-6 with TRBJ2-5; TCRdb picks TRBD1, but there is no DNA to check that call. The CDR3 contains 16 residues. CDR1 and CDR2 from the germline V gene are SGHVS and FNYEAQ.

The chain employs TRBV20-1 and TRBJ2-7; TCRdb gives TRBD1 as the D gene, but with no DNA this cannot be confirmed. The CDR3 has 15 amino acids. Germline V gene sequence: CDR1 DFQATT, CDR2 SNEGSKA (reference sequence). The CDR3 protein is CSAGRDRGSSYEQYF.

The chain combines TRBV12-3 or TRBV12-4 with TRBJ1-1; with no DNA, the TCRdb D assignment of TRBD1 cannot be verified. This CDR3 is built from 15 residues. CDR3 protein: CASTPRDRVNTEAFF.

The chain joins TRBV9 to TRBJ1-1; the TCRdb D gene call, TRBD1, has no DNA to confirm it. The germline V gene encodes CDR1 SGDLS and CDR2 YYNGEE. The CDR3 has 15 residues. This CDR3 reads CASSVSGASDTEAFF.

Here the CDR3 reads CASSFLPNNEQFF. The chain joins TRBV5-6 to TRBJ2-1. The CDR3 contains 13 residues. Per the germline V gene, CDR1 is SGHDT and CDR2 is YYEEEE.